This T cell receptor (beta chain) was recorded in a study of Ad26.COV2.S vaccination and SARS-CoV-2 variants (dated by TCRdb to about 2021). With respect to the entire study: Vaccine-arm donors were drawn from COV1001, a multicentre, randomized, double-blind, placebo-controlled phase I-IIa trial of Ad26.COV2.S in healthy adults. TCRbeta repertoire sequencing served as the tool for gauging how specific and how broad the SARS-CoV-2-reactive T cell receptors were following Ad26.COV2.S vaccination. Participants in the trial were split at random into five groups of five each, receiving low-dose or high-dose Ad26.COV2.S once or twice, or else placebo on both occasions. Blinding of investigators to trial group allocation was maintained during experiments and outcome assessment. The TCR-sequenced set comprised about 32 samples: around 20 Ad26.COV2.S vaccine recipients, 5 placebo recipients and 8 SARS-CoV-2 convalescent individuals. Dosing of Ad26.COV2.S was intramuscular, at either 5x10^10 or 1x10^11 viral particles, delivered as one shot or as two shots spaced 56 days apart. The investigation overall reported the following: The authors noted that the TCR breadth and depth analyses may have underestimated total T cell responses. Compared with placebo recipients, Ad26.COV2.S recipients showed higher spike-specific TCR breadth (P = 0.0014). Comparing responses between vaccine doses or regimens was not something the study was powered to do. After vaccination, substantial breadth of spike-specific CD8+ and CD4+ T cell responses was reported. Vaccine and placebo recipients had comparable non-spike TCR breadth, which fits with the vaccine containing only spike.

The sample's treatment or condition label, decoded: roughly 20 received Ad26.COV2.S at low or high dose, single or two shots; roughly 5 received placebo; per-sample allocation not given. Repertoires of vaccine and placebo recipients were sequenced from samples taken on day 63 after the first injection. Between 29 July and 7 August 2020, Cohort 1b enrolled about 27 adults aged 18-55 years at one site in Boston, USA. Ad26.COV2.S consisted of a replication-incompetent adenovirus type 26 vector by which a prefusion-stabilized SARS-CoV-2 spike protein from the original Wuhan strain was expressed. CDR1 and CDR2 (SGHDT, YYEEEE) derive from the germline V gene. Between the V and J ends, shortened by 0 bases and 6 bases respectively, the junction contains 7 bases. The CDR3 numbers 13 residues from cysteine through phenylalanine. The CDR3 DNA has 39 bases and is translated from base 1. TCRbeta CDR3 regions were sequenced with the immunoSEQ Assay. After extraction, genomic DNA underwent amplification by bias-controlled multiplex PCR, followed by high-throughput sequencing. In the source study's methods: To quantify the absolute abundance of each unique TCRbeta CDR3 region, sequences were collapsed and filtered. T cell fraction was estimated by normalization of TCRbeta template counts to usable DNA, with usable DNA being measured through amplification of reference genes present in all nucleated cells. Repertoire TCRs were annotated as SARS-CoV-2-specific when V gene, CDR3 amino acid sequence and J gene were exactly matched to a known reactive TCR set. The reference SARS-CoV-2 TCR set was derived from MIRA and filtered for enrichment in COVID-19-positive ImmuneCODE repertoires, a step that removed public or cross-reactive TCRs. Drawing on the MIRA antigens, annotated TCRs were analysed further at the level of specific ORF or position within ORF. Depth was the summed frequency of annotated unique rearrangements, while breadth was defined as annotated unique rearrangements over total unique productive rearrangements. Two-sided Wilcoxon rank-sum tests were applied when comparing TCR breadth between groups. Entries here come from immuneACCESS through TCRdb and include only in-frame sequences with V and J called. Some clones fail to appear in such tables; in the studies checked, an unresolved V gene covers under half of the shortfall, and the cause of the remainder is unknown. V and J calls plus clone size are reproduced from that table; the DNA served to infer D and trimming. The sample table records 350,000 to 400,000 clones; approximately 90% of these occur just once. The top ten hold 3% to 3.5% of the sample.

Remarks on this clone: Its antigen specificity is not known. Base qualities were left out, and no much larger clone turns up one base away.

The TCR sequence derives from a person between 18 and 60 years old who received the Ad26.COV2.S COVID-19 vaccine or a placebo. Here the sequenced sample was peripheral blood, taken in a trial of Ad26.COV2.S vaccine versus placebo. This chain joins TRBV5-6 to TRBJ2-1, with no reliable assignment of the D segment. The CDR3 protein sequence reads: CASSLGLVNEQFF. In nucleotides, the sequence is TGTGCCAGCAGCTTGGGGCTAGTCAATGAGCAGTTCTTC.